A selection of T cell receptor beta chains follows, all from one sample in a study of tumor-infiltrating lymphocytes in localized non-small cell lung cancer. Produced via immunoSEQ multiplex PCR; TCRdb's table is partial and in-frame only. Here the sample spans 24,000 or so clones, roughly 69% being singletons. Sequencing was done on a sample of lung tumor tissue. The receptors were sampled from a human donor with non-small cell lung cancer. CDR3s include the opening cysteine and the closing phenylalanine or tryptophan. Fields, in order: J gene, D gene, V gene, clone size, CDR3 protein, CDR3 DNA. A D gene is named only where the DNA matches it firmly. Clone size is shown for a subset of rows, as once, few, many or a class of expanded clone.

j_gene: TRBJ2-2; d_gene: NA; v_gene: TRBV19; abundance: NA; CDR3aa: CASKGNLNTGELFF; CDR3nt: TGTGCCTCTAAGGGGAACTTGAACACCGGGGAGCTGTTTTTT
j_gene: TRBJ2-7; d_gene: NA; v_gene: TRBV2; abundance: few; CDR3aa: CASKTEAYEQYF; CDR3nt: TGTGCCAGCAAGACAGAAGCTTACGAGCAGTACTTC
j_gene: TRBJ1-3; d_gene: NA; v_gene: TRBV7-2; abundance: NA; CDR3aa: CASSLRGEAGNTIYF; CDR3nt: TGTGCCAGCAGCCTGCGGGGGGAGGCTGGAAACACCATATATTTT
j_gene: TRBJ1-2; d_gene: TRBD1; v_gene: TRBV29-1; abundance: NA; CDR3aa: CSVAGGGRDYGYTF; CDR3nt: TGCAGCGTCGCAGGGGGCGGAAGAGACTATGGCTACACCTTC
j_gene: TRBJ2-7; d_gene: TRBD1; v_gene: TRBV7-3; abundance: once; CDR3aa: CASSFDRGDEQYF; CDR3nt: TGTGCCAGCAGCTTTGACAGGGGCGACGAGCAGTACTTC
j_gene: TRBJ2-4; d_gene: NA; v_gene: TRBV18; abundance: NA; CDR3aa: CASSPKTENIQYF; CDR3nt: TGTGCCAGCTCACCAAAAACAGAAAACATTCAGTACTTC
j_gene: TRBJ1-5; d_gene: NA; v_gene: TRBV6-6; abundance: NA; CDR3aa: CASSSRGEASNQPQHF; CDR3nt: TGTGCCAGCAGTTCCAGAGGGGAGGCGAGCAATCAGCCCCAGCATTTT
j_gene: TRBJ1-2; d_gene: NA; v_gene: TRBV5-4; abundance: NA; CDR3aa: CASSQVKTNYGYTF; CDR3nt: TGTGCCAGCAGCCAGGTCAAAACTAACTATGGCTACACCTTC
j_gene: TRBJ2-1; d_gene: NA; v_gene: TRBV15; abundance: NA; CDR3aa: CATSRDSGQQFF; CDR3nt: TGTGCCACCAGCAGAGATTCCGGACAGCAGTTCTTC
j_gene: TRBJ2-7; d_gene: TRBD2; v_gene: TRBV19; abundance: NA; CDR3aa: CASSIGGRYEQYF; CDR3nt: TGTGCCAGTAGTATTGGCGGGAGGTACGAGCAGTACTTC
j_gene: TRBJ1-3; d_gene: NA; v_gene: TRBV30; abundance: NA; CDR3aa: CAWSVYERRNTIYF; CDR3nt: TGTGCCTGGAGTGTATATGAGAGAAGAAACACCATATATTTT
j_gene: TRBJ1-4; d_gene: NA; v_gene: TRBV19; abundance: NA; CDR3aa: CASTHQGREEKLFF; CDR3nt: TGTGCCAGTACTCACCAGGGGAGAGAAGAAAAACTGTTTTTT
j_gene: TRBJ1-3; d_gene: NA; v_gene: TRBV19; abundance: NA; CDR3aa: CASTRGGSGNTIYF; CDR3nt: TGTGCCAGTACCCGAGGGGGCTCTGGAAACACCATATATTTT
j_gene: TRBJ2-7; d_gene: NA; v_gene: TRBV21-1; abundance: NA; CDR3aa: CASSTQGRRDYEQYF; CDR3nt: TGTGCCAGCTCTACACAGGGAAGGAGGGACTACGAGCAGTACTTC
j_gene: TRBJ2-3; d_gene: TRBD2; v_gene: TRBV10-3; abundance: NA; CDR3aa: CATAGREGTDTQYF; CDR3nt: TGTGCCACCGCGGGGAGGGAAGGCACAGATACGCAGTATTTT
j_gene: TRBJ2-1; d_gene: NA; v_gene: TRBV6-6; abundance: NA; CDR3aa: CASIRADYNEQFF; CDR3nt: TGTGCCAGCATCAGGGCGGACTACAATGAGCAGTTCTTC
j_gene: TRBJ1-1; d_gene: NA; v_gene: TRBV21-1; abundance: NA; CDR3aa: CASVRDRSYYTEAFF; CDR3nt: TGTGCCAGCGTCCGGGACAGGTCCTATTACACTGAAGCTTTCTTT
j_gene: TRBJ2-4; d_gene: NA; v_gene: TRBV6-5; abundance: NA; CDR3aa: CASRPGPRNIQYF; CDR3nt: TGTGCCAGCAGGCCCGGGCCTCGAAACATTCAGTACTTC
j_gene: TRBJ1-4; d_gene: NA; v_gene: TRBV28; abundance: NA; CDR3aa: CASTPRVWAANEKLFF; CDR3nt: TGTGCCAGCACCCCTAGGGTGTGGGCGGCGAATGAAAAACTGTTTTTT
j_gene: TRBJ1-1; d_gene: NA; v_gene: TRBV27; abundance: few; CDR3aa: CASSLAGGTEAFF; CDR3nt: TGTGCCAGCAGTTTGGCCGGGGGAACTGAAGCTTTCTTT
j_gene: TRBJ2-1; d_gene: TRBD2; v_gene: TRBV5-1; abundance: few; CDR3aa: CASSLAGGPINEQFF; CDR3nt: TGCGCCAGCAGCTTAGCGGGAGGGCCAATCAATGAGCAGTTCTTC
j_gene: TRBJ2-7; d_gene: NA; v_gene: TRBV4-2; abundance: NA; CDR3aa: CASSQGGGEQYF; CDR3nt: TGTGCCAGCAGCCAAGGAGGGGGCGAGCAGTACTTC
j_gene: TRBJ1-2; d_gene: TRBD1; v_gene: TRBV18; abundance: NA; CDR3aa: CASSTDRKGYGYTF; CDR3nt: TGTGCCAGCTCAACGGACAGGAAGGGCTATGGCTACACCTTC
j_gene: TRBJ2-7; d_gene: NA; v_gene: TRBV7-7; abundance: NA; CDR3aa: CASSPAGTYEQYF; CDR3nt: TGTGCCAGCAGCCCGGCCGGCACCTACGAGCAGTACTTC
j_gene: TRBJ2-5; d_gene: NA; v_gene: TRBV2; abundance: NA; CDR3aa: CATLRGVRGETQYF; CDR3nt: TGTGCCACCCTTAGGGGGGTTAGAGGGGAGACCCAGTACTTC
j_gene: TRBJ2-1; d_gene: NA; v_gene: TRBV9; abundance: NA; CDR3aa: CASSVVGRTGTDEQFF; CDR3nt: TGTGCCAGCAGCGTAGTGGGAAGGACCGGGACCGATGAGCAGTTCTTC
j_gene: TRBJ1-2; d_gene: NA; v_gene: TRBV7-2; abundance: NA; CDR3aa: CASSSRTEEYGYTF; CDR3nt: TGTGCCAGCAGCTCCCGGACAGAGGAATATGGCTACACCTTC
j_gene: TRBJ1-5; d_gene: NA; v_gene: TRBV15; abundance: NA; CDR3aa: CATSLDRHSNQPQHF; CDR3nt: TGTGCCACCAGCCTCGACAGGCATAGCAATCAGCCCCAGCATTTT